This T cell receptor beta chain derives from a study of cytomegalovirus exposure and HLA in healthy donors. Only in-frame clones appear in the TCRdb table, and some are missing; sequencing was by immunoSEQ multiplex PCR. The sample holds more than 85,000 clones, roughly 89% seen once. Per the germline V gene, CDR1 is SNHLY and CDR2 is FYNNEI. CDR3 length: 13 residues. Trimming removed 11 bases at V and 6 bases at J, with 17 bases between. The clonotype comes from a woman younger than 30 in good health and CMV-seronegative. Sequencing used PBMCs. The V gene is TRBV2, the J gene TRBJ1-5; a possible D gene is TRBD1 (5 bases). The CDR3 sequence: CASARQGSQPQHF. The CDR3 DNA reads TGTGCCTCAGCGCGGCAGGGAAGTCAGCCCCAGCATTTT.